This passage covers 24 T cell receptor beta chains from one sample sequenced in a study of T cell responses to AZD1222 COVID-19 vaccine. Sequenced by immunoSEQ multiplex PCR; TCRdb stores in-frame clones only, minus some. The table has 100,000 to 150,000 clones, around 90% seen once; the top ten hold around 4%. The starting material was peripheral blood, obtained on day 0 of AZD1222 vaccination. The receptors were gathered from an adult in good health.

The CDR3 protein is CASSQGTGGEVSTDTQYF. The CDR3 DNA reads as TGCGCCAGCAGCCAAGGGACAGGGGGCGAGGTGAGCACAGATACGCAGTATTTT. The chain is built from TRBV5-1 and TRBJ2-3; 12 nucleotides match TRBD1. From germline, CDR1 is SGHRS and CDR2 YFSETQ. The CDR3 has 18 amino acids. V shed 4 bases, J shed 0 bases, and the junction held 9 bases outside the gene matches.

CDR3 DNA: TGTGCCATCCGGGACAGGGCTGACTATGGCTACACCTTC. It specifies CAIRDRADYGYTF. V and J are TRBV10-3 and TRBJ1-2; TRBD1 aligns across 9 bases. Germline V gene lookup returns CDR1 ENHRY and CDR2 SYGVKD. V was pared by 8 bases and J by 3 bases, with 4 bases of the junction left unmatched. This CDR3 has 13 residues.

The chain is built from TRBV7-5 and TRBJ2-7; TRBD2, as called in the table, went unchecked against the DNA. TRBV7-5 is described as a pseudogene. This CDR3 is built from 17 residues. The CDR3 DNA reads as TGTGCCAGAAGCCCAAGCCCCGGGACTAGCGGGGCTCTGGAGCAGTACTTC. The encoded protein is CARSPSPGTSGALEQYF.

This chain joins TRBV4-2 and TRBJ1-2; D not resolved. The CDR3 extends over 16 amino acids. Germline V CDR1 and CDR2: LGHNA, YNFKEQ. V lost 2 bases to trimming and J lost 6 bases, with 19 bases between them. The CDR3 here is CASSQRPAGLFNGYTF. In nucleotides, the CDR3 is TGTGCCAGCAGCCAAAGACCAGCGGGCTTGTTCAATGGCTACACCTTC.

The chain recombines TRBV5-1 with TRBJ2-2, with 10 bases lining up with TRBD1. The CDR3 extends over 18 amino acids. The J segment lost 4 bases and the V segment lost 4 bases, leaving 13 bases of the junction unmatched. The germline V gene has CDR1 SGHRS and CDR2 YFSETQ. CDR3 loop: CASSPSVSGTGATGELFF. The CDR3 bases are TGCGCCAGCAGCCCCAGCGTATCCGGGACAGGGGCCACCGGGGAGCTGTTTTTT.

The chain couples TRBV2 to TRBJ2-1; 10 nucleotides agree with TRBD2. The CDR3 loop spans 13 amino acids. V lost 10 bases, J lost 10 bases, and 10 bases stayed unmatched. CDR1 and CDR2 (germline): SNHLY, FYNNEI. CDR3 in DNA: TGTGCCAACGGACTAGCGGCTATTGGGGAGCAGTTCTTC. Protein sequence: CANGLAAIGEQFF. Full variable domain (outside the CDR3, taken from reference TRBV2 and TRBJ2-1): EPEVTQTPSHQVTQMGQEVILRCVPISNHLYFYWYRQILGQKVEFLVSFYNNEISEKSEIFDDQFSVERPDGSNFTLKIRSTKLEDSAMYFCANGLAAIGEQFFGPGTRLTVL.

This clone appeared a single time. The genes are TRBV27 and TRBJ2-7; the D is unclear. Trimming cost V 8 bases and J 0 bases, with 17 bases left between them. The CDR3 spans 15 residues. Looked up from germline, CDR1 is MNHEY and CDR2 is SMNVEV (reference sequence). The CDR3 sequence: CASRGLRSSSYEQYF. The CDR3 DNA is TGTGCCAGCCGAGGCCTTAGGTCAAGCTCCTACGAGCAGTACTTC.

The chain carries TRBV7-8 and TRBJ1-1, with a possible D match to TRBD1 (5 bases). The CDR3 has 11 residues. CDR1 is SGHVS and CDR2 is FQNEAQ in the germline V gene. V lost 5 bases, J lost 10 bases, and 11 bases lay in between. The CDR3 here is CASSQGLGAFF. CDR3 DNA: TGTGCCAGCAGCCAGGGACTGGGAGCTTTCTTT. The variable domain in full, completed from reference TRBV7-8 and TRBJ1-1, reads GAGVSQSPRYKVAKRGQDVALRCDPISGHVSLFWYQQALGQGPEFLTYFQNEAQLDKSGLPSDRFFAERPEGSVSTLKIQRTQQEDSAVYLCASSQGLGAFFGQGTRLTVV.

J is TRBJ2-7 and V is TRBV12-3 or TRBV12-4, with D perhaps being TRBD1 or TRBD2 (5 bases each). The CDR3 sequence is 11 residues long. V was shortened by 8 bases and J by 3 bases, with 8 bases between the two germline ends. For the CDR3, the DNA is TGTGCCAGCGGGACCAACTACGAGCAGTACTTC. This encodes CASGTNYEQYF.

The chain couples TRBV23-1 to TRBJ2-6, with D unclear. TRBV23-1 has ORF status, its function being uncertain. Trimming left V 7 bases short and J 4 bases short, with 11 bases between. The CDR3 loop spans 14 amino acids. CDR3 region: CASIKGGGANVLTF. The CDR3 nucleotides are TGCGCCAGCATAAAGGGTGGCGGGGCCAACGTCCTGACTTTC.

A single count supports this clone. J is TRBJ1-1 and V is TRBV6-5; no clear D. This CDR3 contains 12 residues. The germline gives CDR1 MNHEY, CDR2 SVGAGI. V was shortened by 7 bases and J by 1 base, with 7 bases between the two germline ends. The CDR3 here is CASTAENTEAFF. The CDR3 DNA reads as TGTGCCAGCACGGCAGAGAACACTGAAGCTTTCTTT.

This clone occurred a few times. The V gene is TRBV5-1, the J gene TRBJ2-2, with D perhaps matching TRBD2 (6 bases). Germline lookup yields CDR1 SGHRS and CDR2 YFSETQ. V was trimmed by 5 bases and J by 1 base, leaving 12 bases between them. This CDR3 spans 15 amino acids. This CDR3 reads CASSSRAGNTGELFF. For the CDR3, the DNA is TGCGCCAGCAGTAGTCGAGCGGGGAACACCGGGGAGCTGTTTTTT.

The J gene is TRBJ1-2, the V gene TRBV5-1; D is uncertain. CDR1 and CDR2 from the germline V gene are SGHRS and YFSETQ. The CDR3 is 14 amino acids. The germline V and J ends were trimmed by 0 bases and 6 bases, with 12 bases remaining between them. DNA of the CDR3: TGCGCCAGCAGCTTGGTACCCCCCGGGCATGGCTACACCTTC. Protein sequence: CASSLVPPGHGYTF.

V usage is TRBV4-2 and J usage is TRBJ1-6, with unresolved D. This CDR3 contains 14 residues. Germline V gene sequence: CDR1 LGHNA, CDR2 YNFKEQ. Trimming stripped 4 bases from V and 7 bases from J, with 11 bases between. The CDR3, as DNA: TGTGCCAGCAGCCGCCACGGGATGAATTCACCCCTCCACTTT. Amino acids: CASSRHGMNSPLHF.

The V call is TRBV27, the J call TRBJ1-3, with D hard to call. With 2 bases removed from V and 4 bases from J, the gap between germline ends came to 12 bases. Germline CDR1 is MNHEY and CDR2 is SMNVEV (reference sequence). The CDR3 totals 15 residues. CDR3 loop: CASSLNYGPGNTIYF. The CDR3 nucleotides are TGTGCCAGCAGTTTAAACTACGGGCCCGGAAACACCATATATTTT.

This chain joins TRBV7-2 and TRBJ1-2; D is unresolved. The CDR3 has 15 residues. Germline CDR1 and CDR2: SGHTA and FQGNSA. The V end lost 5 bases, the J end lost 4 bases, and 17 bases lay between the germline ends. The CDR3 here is CASSPRVVPRYGYTF. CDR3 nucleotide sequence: TGTGCCAGCAGCCCCCGGGTGGTACCACGCTATGGCTACACCTTC.

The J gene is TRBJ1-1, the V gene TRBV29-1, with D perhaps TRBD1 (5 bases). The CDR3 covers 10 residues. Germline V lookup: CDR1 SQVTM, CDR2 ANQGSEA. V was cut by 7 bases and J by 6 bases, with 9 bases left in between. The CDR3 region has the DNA TGCAGCGGGCGGGGGTCTGAAGCTTTCTTT. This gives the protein CSGRGSEAFF.

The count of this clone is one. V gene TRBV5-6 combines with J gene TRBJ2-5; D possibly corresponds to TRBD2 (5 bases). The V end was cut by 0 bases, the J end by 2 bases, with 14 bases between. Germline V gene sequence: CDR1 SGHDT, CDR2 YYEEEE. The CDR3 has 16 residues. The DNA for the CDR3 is TGTGCCAGCAGCTTGGGAACGGGGAGTTTTCAAGAGACCCAGTACTTC. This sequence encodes CASSLGTGSFQETQYF.

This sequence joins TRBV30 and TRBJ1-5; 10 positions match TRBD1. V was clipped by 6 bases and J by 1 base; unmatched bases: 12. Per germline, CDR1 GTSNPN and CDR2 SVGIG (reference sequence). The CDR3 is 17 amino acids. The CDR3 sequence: CACPDRGRFRSNQPQHF. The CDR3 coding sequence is TGTGCCTGCCCCGACAGGGGGCGCTTTAGGAGCAATCAGCCCCAGCATTTT. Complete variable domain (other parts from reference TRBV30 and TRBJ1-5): SQTIHQWPATLVQPVGSPLSLECTVEGTSNPNLYWYRQAAGRGLQLLFYSVGIGQISSEVPQNLSASRPQDRQFILSSKKLLLSDSGFYLCACPDRGRFRSNQPQHFGDGTRLSIL.

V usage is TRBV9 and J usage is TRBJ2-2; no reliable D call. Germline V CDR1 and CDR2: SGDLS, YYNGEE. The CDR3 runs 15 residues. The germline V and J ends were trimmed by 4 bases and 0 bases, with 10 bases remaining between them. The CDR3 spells CASSPGVTNTGELFF. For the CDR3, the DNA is TGTGCCAGCAGCCCTGGGGTAACGAACACCGGGGAGCTGTTTTTT.

The chain's CDR3 is CASSVVSGSKYGEQYF. The CDR3 DNA reads TGTGCCAGCAGTGTTGTCAGCGGGAGTAAATATGGGGAGCAGTACTTC. The J gene is TRBJ2-7, the V gene TRBV2; 8 bases match TRBD2. Per germline, CDR1 SNHLY and CDR2 FYNNEI. This CDR3 is 16 amino acids long. The J segment lost 7 bases and the V segment lost 4 bases, leaving 15 bases of the junction unmatched.

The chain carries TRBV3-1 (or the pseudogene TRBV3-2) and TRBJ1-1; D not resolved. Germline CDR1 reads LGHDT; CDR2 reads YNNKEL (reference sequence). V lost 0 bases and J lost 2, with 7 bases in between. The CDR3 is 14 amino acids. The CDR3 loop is CASSQEGLNTEAFF. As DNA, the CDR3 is TGTGCCAGCAGCCAAGAGGGCCTTAACACTGAAGCTTTCTTT.

The CDR3 here is CAITPGQHNEQFF. The DNA for the CDR3 is TGTGCCATCACCCCGGGACAGCACAATGAGCAGTTCTTC. This chain links TRBV10-3 with TRBJ2-1, with TRBD1 matching over 7 bases. Germline V lookup: CDR1 ENHRY, CDR2 SYGVKD. This CDR3 is 13 amino acids long. J gave up 5 bases and V 7 bases, and 5 bases lay outside the gene matches.

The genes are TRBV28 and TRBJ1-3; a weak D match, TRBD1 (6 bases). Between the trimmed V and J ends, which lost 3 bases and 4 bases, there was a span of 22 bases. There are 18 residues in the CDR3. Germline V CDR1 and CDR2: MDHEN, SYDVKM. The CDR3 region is CASSFAFRQVFRGNTIYF. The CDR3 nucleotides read TGTGCCAGCAGTTTTGCTTTCCGACAGGTATTCCGCGGAAACACCATATATTTT.